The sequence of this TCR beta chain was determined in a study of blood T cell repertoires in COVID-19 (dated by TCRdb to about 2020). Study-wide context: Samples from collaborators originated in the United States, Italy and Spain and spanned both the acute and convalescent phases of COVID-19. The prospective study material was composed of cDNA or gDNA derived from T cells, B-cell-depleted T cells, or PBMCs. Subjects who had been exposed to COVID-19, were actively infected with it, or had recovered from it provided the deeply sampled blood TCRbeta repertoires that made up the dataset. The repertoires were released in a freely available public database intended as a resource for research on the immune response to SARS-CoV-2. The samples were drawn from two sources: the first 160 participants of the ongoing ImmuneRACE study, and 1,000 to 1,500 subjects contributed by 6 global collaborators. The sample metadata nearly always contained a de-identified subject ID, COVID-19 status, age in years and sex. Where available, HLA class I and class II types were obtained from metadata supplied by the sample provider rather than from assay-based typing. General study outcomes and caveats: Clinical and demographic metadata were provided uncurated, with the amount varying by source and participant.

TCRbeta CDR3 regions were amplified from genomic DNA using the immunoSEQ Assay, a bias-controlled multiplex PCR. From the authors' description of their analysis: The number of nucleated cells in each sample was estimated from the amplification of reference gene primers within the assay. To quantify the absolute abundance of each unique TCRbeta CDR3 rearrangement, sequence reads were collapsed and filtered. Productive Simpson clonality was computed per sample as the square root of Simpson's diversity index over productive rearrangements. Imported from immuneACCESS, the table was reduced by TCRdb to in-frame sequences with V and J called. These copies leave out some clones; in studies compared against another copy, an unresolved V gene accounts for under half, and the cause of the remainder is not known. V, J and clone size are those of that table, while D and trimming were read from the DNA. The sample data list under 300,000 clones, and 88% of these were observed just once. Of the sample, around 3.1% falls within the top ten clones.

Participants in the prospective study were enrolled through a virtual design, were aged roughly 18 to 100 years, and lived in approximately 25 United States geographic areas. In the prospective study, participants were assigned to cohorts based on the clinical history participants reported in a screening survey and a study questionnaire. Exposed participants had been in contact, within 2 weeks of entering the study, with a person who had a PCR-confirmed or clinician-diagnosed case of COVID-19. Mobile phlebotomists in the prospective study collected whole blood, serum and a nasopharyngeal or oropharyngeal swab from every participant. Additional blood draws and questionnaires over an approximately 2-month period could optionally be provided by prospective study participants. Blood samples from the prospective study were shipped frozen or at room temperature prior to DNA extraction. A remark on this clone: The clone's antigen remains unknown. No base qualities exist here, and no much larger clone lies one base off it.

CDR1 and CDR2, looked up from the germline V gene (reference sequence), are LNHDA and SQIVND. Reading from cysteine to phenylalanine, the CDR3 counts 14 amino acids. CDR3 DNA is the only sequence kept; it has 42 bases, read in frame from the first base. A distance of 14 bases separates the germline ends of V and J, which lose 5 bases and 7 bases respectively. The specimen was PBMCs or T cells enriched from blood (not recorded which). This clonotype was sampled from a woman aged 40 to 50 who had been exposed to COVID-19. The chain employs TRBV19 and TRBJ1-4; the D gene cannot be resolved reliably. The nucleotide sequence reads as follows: TGTGCCAGTAGTCTCAGGAGGGAGGGTGAAAAACTGTTTTTT. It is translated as CASSLRREGEKLFF. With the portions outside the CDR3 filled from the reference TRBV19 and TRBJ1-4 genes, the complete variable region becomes DGGITQSPKYLFRKEGQNVTLSCEQNLNHDAMYWYRQDPGQGLRLIYYSQIVNDFQKGDIAEGYSVSREKKESFPLTVTSAQKNPTAFYLCASSLRREGEKLFFGSGTQLSVL.